What follows describes a single TCR beta chain. The assay was immunoSEQ multiplex PCR, and TCRdb's table has in-frame clones only and misses some. The sample has about 660,000 clones; about 74% are singletons. This entry belongs to a study of shared clonotypes between healthy human individuals. The sequencing sample was made of memory CD4+ T cells sorted from blood. Subset in this sample: CD45RA-negative fraction. The clonotype originates from a woman aged 25-40 years in good health.

This chain's CDR3 is CASSLAASRDEQFF. CDR3 nucleotides: TGCGCCAGCAGCTTGGCGGCTAGCCGGGATGAGCAGTTCTTC. The V and J genes are TRBV5-1 and TRBJ2-1; possible D gene TRBD2, 5 bases. Germline values: CDR1 SGHRS, CDR2 YFSETQ. Trimming removed 0 bases from V and 8 bases from J, with 12 bases in between. CDR3 length: 14 residues.